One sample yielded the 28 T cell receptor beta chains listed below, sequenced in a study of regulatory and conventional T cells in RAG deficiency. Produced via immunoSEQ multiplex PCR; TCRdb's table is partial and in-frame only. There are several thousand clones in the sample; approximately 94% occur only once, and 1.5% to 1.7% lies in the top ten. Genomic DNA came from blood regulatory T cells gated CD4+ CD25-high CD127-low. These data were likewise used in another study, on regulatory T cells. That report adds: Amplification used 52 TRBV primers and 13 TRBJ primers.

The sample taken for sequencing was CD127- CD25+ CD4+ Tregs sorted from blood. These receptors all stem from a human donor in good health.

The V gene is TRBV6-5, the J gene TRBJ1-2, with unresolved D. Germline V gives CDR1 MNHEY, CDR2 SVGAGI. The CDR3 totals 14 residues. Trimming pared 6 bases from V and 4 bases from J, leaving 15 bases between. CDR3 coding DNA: TGTGCCAGCAGATCGAACGCAGTTGGCTATGGCTACACCTTC. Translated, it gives CASRSNAVGYGYTF.

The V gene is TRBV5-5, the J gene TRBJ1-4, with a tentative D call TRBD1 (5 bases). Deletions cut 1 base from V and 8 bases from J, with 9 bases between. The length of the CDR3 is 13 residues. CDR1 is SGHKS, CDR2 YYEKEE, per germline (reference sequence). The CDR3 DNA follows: TGTGCCAGCAGCTTGCGGGGGTGGGAAAAACTGTTTTTT. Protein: CASSLRGWEKLFF.

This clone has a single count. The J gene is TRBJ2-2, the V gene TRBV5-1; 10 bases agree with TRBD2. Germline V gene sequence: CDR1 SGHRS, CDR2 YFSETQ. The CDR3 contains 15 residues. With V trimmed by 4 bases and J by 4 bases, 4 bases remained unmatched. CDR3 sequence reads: CASSSGTSATGELFF. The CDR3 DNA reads TGCGCCAGCAGCAGTGGGACTAGCGCCACCGGGGAGCTGTTTTTT.

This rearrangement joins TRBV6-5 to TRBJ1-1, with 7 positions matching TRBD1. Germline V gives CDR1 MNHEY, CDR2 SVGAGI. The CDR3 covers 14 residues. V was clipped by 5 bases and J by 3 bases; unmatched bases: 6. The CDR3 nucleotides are TGTGCCAGCAGTAGACAGGGAGGATACACTGAAGCTTTCTTT. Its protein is CASSRQGGYTEAFF.

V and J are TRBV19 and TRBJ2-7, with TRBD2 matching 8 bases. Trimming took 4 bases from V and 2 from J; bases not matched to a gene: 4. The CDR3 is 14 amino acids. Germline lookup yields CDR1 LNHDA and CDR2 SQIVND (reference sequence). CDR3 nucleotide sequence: TGTGCCAGTAGTAGAGCGGGAGTCCCCTACGAGCAGTACTTC. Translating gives CASSRAGVPYEQYF. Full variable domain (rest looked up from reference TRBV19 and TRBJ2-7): DGGITQSPKYLFRKEGQNVTLSCEQNLNHDAMYWYRQDPGQGLRLIYYSQIVNDFQKGDIAEGYSVSREKKESFPLTVTSAQKNPTAFYLCASSRAGVPYEQYFGPGTRLTVT.

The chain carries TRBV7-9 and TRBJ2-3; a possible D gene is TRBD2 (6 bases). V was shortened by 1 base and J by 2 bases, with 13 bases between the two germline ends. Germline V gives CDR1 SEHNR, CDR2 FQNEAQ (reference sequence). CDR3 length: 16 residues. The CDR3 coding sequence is TGTGCCAGCAGCTTAGGCCAGGCGGGGTACACAGATACGCAGTATTTT. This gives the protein CASSLGQAGYTDTQYF.

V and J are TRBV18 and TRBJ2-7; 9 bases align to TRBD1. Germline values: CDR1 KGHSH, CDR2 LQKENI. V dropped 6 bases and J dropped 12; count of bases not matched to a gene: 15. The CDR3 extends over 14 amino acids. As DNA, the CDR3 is TGTGCCAGCTCCGAATTGGACAGGGGCACTAAGCTGTACTTC. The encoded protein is CASSELDRGTKLYF.

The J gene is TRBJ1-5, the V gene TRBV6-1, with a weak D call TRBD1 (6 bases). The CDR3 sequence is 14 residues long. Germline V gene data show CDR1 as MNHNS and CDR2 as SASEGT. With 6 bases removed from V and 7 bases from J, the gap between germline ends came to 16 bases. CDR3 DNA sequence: TGTGCCAGCAGGCTACAGGGTCATGGACAGCCCCAGCATTTT. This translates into CASRLQGHGQPQHF.

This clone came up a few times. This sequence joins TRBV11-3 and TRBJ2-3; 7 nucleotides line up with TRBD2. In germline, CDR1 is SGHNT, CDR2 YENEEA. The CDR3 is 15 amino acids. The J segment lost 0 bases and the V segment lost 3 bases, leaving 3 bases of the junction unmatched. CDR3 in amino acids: CASSFGTTSTDTQYF. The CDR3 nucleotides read TGTGCCAGCAGCTTCGGGACTACAAGCACAGATACGCAGTATTTT.

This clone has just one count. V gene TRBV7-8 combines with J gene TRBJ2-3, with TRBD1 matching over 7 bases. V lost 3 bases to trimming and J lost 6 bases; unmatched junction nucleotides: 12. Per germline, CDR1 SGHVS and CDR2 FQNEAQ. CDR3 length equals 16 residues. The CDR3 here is CASSFKDRRKGDTQYF. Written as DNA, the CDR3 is TGTGCCAGCAGCTTTAAGGACAGGAGAAAGGGGGATACGCAGTATTTT.

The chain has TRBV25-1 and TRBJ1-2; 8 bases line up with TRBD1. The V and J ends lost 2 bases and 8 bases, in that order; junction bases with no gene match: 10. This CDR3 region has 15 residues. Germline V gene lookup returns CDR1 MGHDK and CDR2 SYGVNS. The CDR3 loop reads CASSEGGQGRRGYTF. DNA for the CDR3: TGTGCCAGCAGTGAAGGTGGACAGGGCCGCAGGGGCTACACCTTC.

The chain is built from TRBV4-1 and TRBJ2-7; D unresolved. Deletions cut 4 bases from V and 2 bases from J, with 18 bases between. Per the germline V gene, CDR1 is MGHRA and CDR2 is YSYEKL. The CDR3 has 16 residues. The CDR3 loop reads CASSRSVGFPPYEQYF. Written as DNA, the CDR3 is TGCGCCAGCAGCCGGTCCGTCGGGTTCCCGCCCTACGAGCAGTACTTC.

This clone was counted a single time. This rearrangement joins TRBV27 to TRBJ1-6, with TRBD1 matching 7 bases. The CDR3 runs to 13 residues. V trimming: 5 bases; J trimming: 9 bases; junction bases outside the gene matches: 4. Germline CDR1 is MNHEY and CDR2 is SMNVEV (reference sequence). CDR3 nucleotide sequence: TGTGCCAGCAGTGTTACAGGGGTTTCACCCCTCCACTTT. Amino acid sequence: CASSVTGVSPLHF.

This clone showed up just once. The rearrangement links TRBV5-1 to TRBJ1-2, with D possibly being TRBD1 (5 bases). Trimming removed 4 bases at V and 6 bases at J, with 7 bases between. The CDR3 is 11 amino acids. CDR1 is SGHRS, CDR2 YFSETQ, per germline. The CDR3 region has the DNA TGCGCCAGCAGCGCAGGGAATGGCTACACCTTC. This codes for CASSAGNGYTF.

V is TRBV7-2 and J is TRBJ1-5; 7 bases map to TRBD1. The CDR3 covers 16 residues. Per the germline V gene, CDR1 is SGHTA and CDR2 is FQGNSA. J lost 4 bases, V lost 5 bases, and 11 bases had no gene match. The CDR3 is CASSPITGVGNQPQHF. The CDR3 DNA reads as TGTGCCAGCAGCCCTATAACAGGGGTGGGGAATCAGCCCCAGCATTTT.

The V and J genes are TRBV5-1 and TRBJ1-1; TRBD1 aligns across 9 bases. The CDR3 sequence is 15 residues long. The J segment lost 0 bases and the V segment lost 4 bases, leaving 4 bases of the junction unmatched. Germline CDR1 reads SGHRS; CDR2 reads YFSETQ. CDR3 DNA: TGCGCCAGCAGCCTGGGACAGGGCGTGAACACTGAAGCTTTCTTT. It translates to CASSLGQGVNTEAFF.

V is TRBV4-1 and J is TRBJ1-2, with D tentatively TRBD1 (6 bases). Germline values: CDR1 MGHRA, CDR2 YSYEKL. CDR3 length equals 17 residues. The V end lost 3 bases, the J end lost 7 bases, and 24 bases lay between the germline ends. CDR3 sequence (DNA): TGCGCCAGCAGCCATCCTAAGGGGGGGATCGGTGTTGGTGGCTACACCTTC. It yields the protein CASSHPKGGIGVGGYTF.

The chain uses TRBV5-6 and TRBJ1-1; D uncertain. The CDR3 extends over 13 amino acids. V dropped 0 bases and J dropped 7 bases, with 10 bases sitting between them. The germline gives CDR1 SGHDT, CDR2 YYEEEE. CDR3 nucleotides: TGTGCCAGCAGCTTGGTGGCCGGGAGTGAAGCTTTCTTT. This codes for CASSLVAGSEAFF.

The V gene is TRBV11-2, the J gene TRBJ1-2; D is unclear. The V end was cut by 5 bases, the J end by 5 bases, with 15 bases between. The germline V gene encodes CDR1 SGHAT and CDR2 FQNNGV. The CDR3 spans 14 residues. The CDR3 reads CASSMSRIWYGYTF. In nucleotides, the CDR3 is TGTGCCAGCAGCATGAGCAGGATCTGGTATGGCTACACCTTC.

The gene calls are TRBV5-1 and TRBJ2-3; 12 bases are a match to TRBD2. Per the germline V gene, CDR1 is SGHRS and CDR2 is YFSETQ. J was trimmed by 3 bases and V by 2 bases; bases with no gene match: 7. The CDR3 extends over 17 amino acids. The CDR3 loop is CASSFRLAGAETDTQYF. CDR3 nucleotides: TGCGCCAGCAGCTTCCGACTAGCGGGGGCGGAGACAGATACGCAGTATTTT.

The CDR3 loop reads CSVVKRGWAAFF. For the CDR3, the DNA is TGCAGCGTTGTCAAAAGGGGCTGGGCAGCTTTCTTT. The chain is built from TRBV29-1 and TRBJ1-1; possible D gene TRBD1, 5 bases. The CDR3 length is 12 residues. CDR1 SQVTM and CDR2 ANQGSEA come from the germline V gene. V dropped 4 bases and J dropped 10 bases, with 16 bases sitting between them. Drawing the rest from reference TRBV29-1 and TRBJ1-1, the complete variable domain is SAVISQKPSRDICQRGTSLTIQCQVDSQVTMMFWYRQQPGQSLTLIATANQGSEATYESGFVIDKFPISRPNLTFSTLTVSNMSPEDSSIYLCSVVKRGWAAFFGQGTRLTVV.

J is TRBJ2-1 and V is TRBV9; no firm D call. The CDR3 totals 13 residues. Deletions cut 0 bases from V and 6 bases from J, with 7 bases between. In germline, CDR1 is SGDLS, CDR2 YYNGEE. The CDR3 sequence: CASSVGPGNEQFF. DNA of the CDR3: TGTGCCAGCAGCGTAGGCCCCGGCAATGAGCAGTTCTTC.

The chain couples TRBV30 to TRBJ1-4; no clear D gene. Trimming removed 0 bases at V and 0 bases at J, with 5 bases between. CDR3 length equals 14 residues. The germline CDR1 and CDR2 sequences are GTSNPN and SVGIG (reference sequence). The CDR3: CAWSVQTTNEKLFF. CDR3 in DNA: TGTGCCTGGAGTGTACAAACAACTAATGAAAAACTGTTTTTT.

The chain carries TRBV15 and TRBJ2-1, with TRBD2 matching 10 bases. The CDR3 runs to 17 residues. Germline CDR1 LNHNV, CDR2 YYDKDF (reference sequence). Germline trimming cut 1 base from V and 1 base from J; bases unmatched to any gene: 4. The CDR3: CATSRGSGGPSYNEQFF. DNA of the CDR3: TGTGCCACCAGCAGAGGTAGCGGGGGGCCTTCCTACAATGAGCAGTTCTTC.

For the CDR3, the DNA is TGTGCCAGCAGCCTATCCTACAGTGCCCTCAGCTCTGGAAACACCATATATTTT. This translates into CASSLSYSALSSGNTIYF. This sequence joins TRBV7-9 and TRBJ1-3; no reliable D call. With 5 bases removed from V and 0 bases from J, the gap between germline ends came to 20 bases. The CDR3 is 18 amino acids. Germline values: CDR1 SEHNR, CDR2 FQNEAQ (reference sequence).

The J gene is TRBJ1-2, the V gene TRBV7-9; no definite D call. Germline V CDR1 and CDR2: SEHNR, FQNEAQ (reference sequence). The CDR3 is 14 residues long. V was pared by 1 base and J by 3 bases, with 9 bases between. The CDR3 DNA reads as TGTGCCAGCAGCTTAGTATCGGAGCACTATGGCTACACCTTC. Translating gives CASSLVSEHYGYTF.

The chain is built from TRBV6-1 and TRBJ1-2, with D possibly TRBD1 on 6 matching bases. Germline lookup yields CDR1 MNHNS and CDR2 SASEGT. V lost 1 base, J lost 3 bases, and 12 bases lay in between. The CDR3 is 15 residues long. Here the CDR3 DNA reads TGTGCCAGCAGTGAAGGCTTTGGGACACACTATGGCTACACCTTC. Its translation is CASSEGFGTHYGYTF.

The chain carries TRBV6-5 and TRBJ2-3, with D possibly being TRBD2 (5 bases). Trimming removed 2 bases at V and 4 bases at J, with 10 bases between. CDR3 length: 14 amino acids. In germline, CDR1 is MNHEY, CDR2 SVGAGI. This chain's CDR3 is CASSYRLRADTQYF. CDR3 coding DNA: TGTGCCAGCAGTTACCGGTTGAGGGCAGATACGCAGTATTTT.